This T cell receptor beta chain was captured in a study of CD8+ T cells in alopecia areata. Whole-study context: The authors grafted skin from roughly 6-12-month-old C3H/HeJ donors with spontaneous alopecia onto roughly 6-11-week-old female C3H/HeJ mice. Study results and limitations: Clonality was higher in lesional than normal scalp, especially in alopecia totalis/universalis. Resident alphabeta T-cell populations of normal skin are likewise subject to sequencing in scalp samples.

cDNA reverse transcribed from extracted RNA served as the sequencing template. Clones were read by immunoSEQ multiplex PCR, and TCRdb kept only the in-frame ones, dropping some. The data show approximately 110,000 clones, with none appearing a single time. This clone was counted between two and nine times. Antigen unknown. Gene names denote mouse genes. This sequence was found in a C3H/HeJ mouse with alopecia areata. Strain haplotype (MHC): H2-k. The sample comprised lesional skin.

CDR3 bases read: TGTGCTAGCAGTAGACTGGGGCAAGAC. Translation gives CASSRLGQD. The whole CDR3 sequence is CASSRLGQDTQYF. This rearrangement joins TRBV17 to TRBJ2-5; TRBD2 might be the D (6 bases). The sequenced fragment ends 4 residues before the CDR3 boundary, so the rest is inferred from the germline J gene. Germline-derived CDR1 and CDR2 are MNHDT and YYDKIL. CDR3 length equals 13 residues. V lost 2 bases to trimming and J lost 3 bases, with 6 bases between them.